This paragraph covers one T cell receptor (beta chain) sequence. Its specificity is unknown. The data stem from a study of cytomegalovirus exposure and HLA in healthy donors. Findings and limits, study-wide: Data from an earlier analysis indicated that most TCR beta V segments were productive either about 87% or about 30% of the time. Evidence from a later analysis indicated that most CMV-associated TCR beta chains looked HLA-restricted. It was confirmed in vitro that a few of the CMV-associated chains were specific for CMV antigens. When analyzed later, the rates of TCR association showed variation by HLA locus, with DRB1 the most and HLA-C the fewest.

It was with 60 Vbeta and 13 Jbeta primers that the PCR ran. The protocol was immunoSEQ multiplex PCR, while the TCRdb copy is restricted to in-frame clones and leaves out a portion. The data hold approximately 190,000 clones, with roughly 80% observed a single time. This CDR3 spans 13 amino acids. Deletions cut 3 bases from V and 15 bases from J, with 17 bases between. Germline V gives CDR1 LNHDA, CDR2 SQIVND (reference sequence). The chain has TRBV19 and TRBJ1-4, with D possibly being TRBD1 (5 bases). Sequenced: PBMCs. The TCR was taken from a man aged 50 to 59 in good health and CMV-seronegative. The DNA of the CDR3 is TGTGCCAGTAGTATGGGGCCAGGGACTTGGGTGTTTTTT. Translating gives CASSMGPGTWVFF. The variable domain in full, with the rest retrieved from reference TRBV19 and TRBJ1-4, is DGGITQSPKYLFRKEGQNVTLSCEQNLNHDAMYWYRQDPGQGLRLIYYSQIVNDFQKGDIAEGYSVSREKKESFPLTVTSAQKNPTAFYLCASSMGPGTWVFFGSGTQLSVL.